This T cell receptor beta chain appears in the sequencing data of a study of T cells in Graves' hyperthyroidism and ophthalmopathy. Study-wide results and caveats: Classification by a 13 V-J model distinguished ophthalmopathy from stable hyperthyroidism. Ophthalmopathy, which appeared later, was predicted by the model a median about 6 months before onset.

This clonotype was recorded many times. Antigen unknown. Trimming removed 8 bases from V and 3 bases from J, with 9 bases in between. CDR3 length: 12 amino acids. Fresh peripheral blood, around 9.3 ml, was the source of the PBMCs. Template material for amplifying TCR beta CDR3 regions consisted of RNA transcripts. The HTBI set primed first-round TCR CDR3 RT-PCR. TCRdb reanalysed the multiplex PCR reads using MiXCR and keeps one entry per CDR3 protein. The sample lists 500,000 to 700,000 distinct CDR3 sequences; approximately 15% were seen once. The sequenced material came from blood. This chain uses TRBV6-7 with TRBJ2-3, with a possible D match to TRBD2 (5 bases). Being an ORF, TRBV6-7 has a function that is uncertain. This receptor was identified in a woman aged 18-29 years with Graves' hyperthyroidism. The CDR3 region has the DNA TGTGCCAGCGGGAGTATGACAGATACGCAGTATTTT. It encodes CASGSMTDTQYF.